Included here is one T cell receptor (beta chain) sequence, with context. Antigen specificity is unknown. One end of the junction does not line up with germline, which may come from a read error. Synthesis of TCR beta cDNA was carried out from 450 to 650 ng total RNA with a constant-region primer. ARM-PCR, slightly modified, supplied the TCR beta libraries through three nested multiplex PCR rounds. The first two PCR rounds used TRBV1-TRBV30 primers with a Cbeta primer, 10 cycles each. TCRdb reprocessed the multiplex PCR reads with MiXCR, giving one entry per CDR3 protein. The sample has some 87,000 distinct CDR3 sequences, less than 70% seen once. Per the germline V gene, CDR1 is SQVTM and CDR2 is ANQGSEA. This CDR3 is 12 amino acids long. This entry comes from a study of tumor-infiltrating lymphocytes in primary liver carcinoma. Study context: The study enrolled male and female patients aged 30 to 69 years. Overall study results and limits: Tumors reached a significantly greater top-250-clone fraction than blood did (p = 0.039).

Co-extraction of RNA and DNA was performed on 20-30 mg of unsorted bulk tissue. Surgery removed the patients' primary liver carcinoma. Patients were treatment-naive with chronic HBV infection. This sequence originates from a man aged 40-49 years with primary liver carcinoma and hepatitis B virus infection. Sequencing was done on a sample of tumor-adjacent normal liver tissue. The chain uses TRBV29-1 and TRBJ2-1, with D possibly TRBD2 on 5 matching bases. The CDR3 loop is CSVVVLANEQFF. The CDR3 DNA reads TGTAGCGTTGTAGTTCTCGCCAATGAGCAGTTCTTC.